The rows below give T cell receptor beta chains drawn from one sample of a study of beta chain features in type 1 diabetes. The data were produced by immunoSEQ multiplex PCR, yet TCRdb's version contains in-frame clones alone and is incomplete. This table holds 30,000 or so clones, approximately 64% found once. The source material was Tregs from blood. The receptors come from a woman aged 30 to 39 with type 1 diabetes. Both conserved end residues are part of each CDR3.

v_call	j_call	cdr3_aa
TRBV6-5	TRBJ1-1	CASSYGRQITTEAFF
TRBV29-1	TRBJ2-5	CSVGHGETQYF
TRBV29-1	TRBJ2-1	CSVVPSSYNEQFF
TRBV5-1	TRBJ1-1	CASSWSGEPNTEAFF
TRBV5-1	TRBJ1-4	CASSKGQGVGEKLFF
TRBV5-1	TRBJ2-5	CASSYNEETQYF
TRBV11-3	TRBJ1-1	CASSLDPQGNTEAFF
TRBV6-5	TRBJ2-1	CASSRTESYNEQFF
TRBV5-8	TRBJ1-2	CASSLWPPYGYTF
TRBV6-6	TRBJ1-4	CASSFRGTGGEKLFF
TRBV7-3	TRBJ2-5	CASSLQYGFQETQYF
TRBV29-1	TRBJ1-1	CSVDRNTEAFF
TRBV18	TRBJ2-7	CASSATGGYEQYF
TRBV4-1	TRBJ2-7	CASSRGGGTSGSTRSYEQYF
TRBV4-1	TRBJ2-3	CASSQDTSVSTDTQYF
TRBV19	TRBJ2-1	CASSITGYSYNEQFF
TRBV5-5	TRBJ1-6	CASSLDRGFNSPLHF
TRBV9	TRBJ2-2	CASSANSGRPPGELFF
TRBV6-6	TRBJ2-1	CASSLAGYDYNEQFF
TRBV9	TRBJ2-1	CASSMGTSGRAYNEQFF
TRBV7-2	TRBJ1-2	CASSSPPLRYGYTF
TRBV6-6	TRBJ2-7	CASSLESYEQYF
TRBV6-6	TRBJ2-3	CASGLAGALSTDTQYF
TRBV28	TRBJ2-7	CASRPGYTSSYEQYF
TRBV27	TRBJ1-2	CASSLNIFSGQNYGYTF
TRBV5-1	TRBJ2-7	CASFSSYEQYF
TRBV5-1	TRBJ2-7	CASSLWGAEQYF
TRBV5-4	TRBJ2-2	CASSLQQGTGELFF
TRBV28	TRBJ1-2	CASMGLGHSYGYTF
TRBV6-1	TRBJ2-2	CASPKRGGEGGELFF
TRBV28	TRBJ2-3	CASRNGQGTDTQYF
TRBV7-9	TRBJ1-4	CASSLGRQIATNEKLFF
TRBV7-3	TRBJ1-2	CASSSRGGSGYTF
TRBV5-1	TRBJ2-1	CASSLVTSGSFNEQFF
TRBV5-1	TRBJ2-1	CASSYGLATYNEQFF
TRBV7-2	TRBJ2-5	CASSLVPGRGETQYF
TRBV21-1	TRBJ1-1	CASSKIQTPFHTEAFF